A selection of T cell receptor beta chains follows, all from one sample in a study of cytomegalovirus exposure and HLA in healthy donors. Libraries were prepared by immunoSEQ multiplex PCR; TCRdb keeps only in-frame clonotypes and omits some of them. This table holds about 130,000 clones, approximately 83% found once. The sequenced material came from PBMCs. Receptors originate from a girl aged 2 to 9 in good health and CMV-seronegative. The CDR3 runs from the conserved cysteine through the conserved F or W. A D gene is named only where the DNA matches it firmly. Not every row has a clone size; where given, it reads once, few, many or a size class.

D gene,CDR3 length,J gene,V gene,clone size,CDR3 DNA,CDR3 protein
TRBD2,15,TRBJ2-1,TRBV5-5,-,TGTGCCAGCAGCAAATTAGCGGGAGGCGTCGATGAGCAGTTCTTC,CASSKLAGGVDEQFF
TRBD1,16,TRBJ1-6,TRBV30,-,TGTGCCTGGAAGACAGGGCCGGACACCTATAATTCACCCCTCCACTTT,CAWKTGPDTYNSPLHF
-,12,TRBJ1-1,TRBV6-5,-,TGTGCCAGCCGCGGGACCGCGTTTGAAGCTTTCTTT,CASRGTAFEAFF
TRBD2,16,TRBJ2-7,TRBV7-9,-,TGTGCCAGCAGCCCAGGTCTAGCGGGAGAACTTAACGAGCAGTACTTC,CASSPGLAGELNEQYF
TRBD2,18,TRBJ2-5,TRBV4-1,-,TGCGCCAGCAGCCCGCGGCTAGCGGGATGGGTTGGCGAAGAGACCCAGTACTTC,CASSPRLAGWVGEETQYF
-,15,TRBJ1-6,TRBV4-1,-,TGCGCCAGCAGCCAAGACGCTGCGAGTAATTCACCCCTCCACTTT,CASSQDAASNSPLHF
-,16,TRBJ1-4,TRBV19,once,TGTGCCAGTAGTAGTAACCCGACAGGAGTTAATGAAAAACTGTTTTTT,CASSSNPTGVNEKLFF
-,17,TRBJ1-4,TRBV30,-,TGTGCCTGGAGGGATACTGGGGAGGGGTTAACTAATGAAAAACTGTTTTTT,CAWRDTGEGLTNEKLFF
-,12,TRBJ1-1,TRBV27,-,TGTGCCAGCAGTTTTCTTACCGGGGTAGCTTTCTTT,CASSFLTGVAFF
-,13,TRBJ1-3,TRBV19,-,TGTGCCAGTATAGGAGCCCGAGGAAACACCATATATTTT,CASIGARGNTIYF
-,14,TRBJ1-2,TRBV4-1,-,TGCGCCAGCAGCCAGGCAGGTACAGTCTATGGCTACACCTTC,CASSQAGTVYGYTF
-,14,TRBJ2-1,TRBV13,-,TGTGCCAGCAGCTTATGGGCAGAATACAATGAGCAGTTCTTC,CASSLWAEYNEQFF
-,11,TRBJ2-1,TRBV28,-,TGTGCCAGCAGACACATCAATGAGCAGTTCTTC,CASRHINEQFF
TRBD2,13,TRBJ2-7,TRBV28,-,TGTGCCAGCAGACGGACTAGCGGACCCGAGCAGTACTTC,CASRRTSGPEQYF
-,12,TRBJ1-1,TRBV19,-,TGTGCCAGTAGCTCAGGGTTTGTTGAAGCTTTCTTT,CASSSGFVEAFF
-,16,TRBJ2-1,TRBV25-1,-,TGTGCCAGCATCGGTAGAGGGACTGCCCACTACAATGAGCAGTTCTTC,CASIGRGTAHYNEQFF